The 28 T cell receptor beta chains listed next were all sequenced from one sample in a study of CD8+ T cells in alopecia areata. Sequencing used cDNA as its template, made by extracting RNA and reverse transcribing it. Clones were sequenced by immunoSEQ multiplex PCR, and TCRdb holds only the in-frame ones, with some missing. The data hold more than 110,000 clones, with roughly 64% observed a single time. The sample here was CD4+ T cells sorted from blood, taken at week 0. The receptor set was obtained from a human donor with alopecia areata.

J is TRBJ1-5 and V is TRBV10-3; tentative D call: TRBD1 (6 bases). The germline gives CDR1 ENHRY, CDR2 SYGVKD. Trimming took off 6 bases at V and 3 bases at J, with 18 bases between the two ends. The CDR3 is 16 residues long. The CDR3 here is CAISQHKQGSNQPQHF. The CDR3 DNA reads TGTGCCATCAGCCAACACAAACAGGGTTCCAATCAGCCCCAGCATTTT.

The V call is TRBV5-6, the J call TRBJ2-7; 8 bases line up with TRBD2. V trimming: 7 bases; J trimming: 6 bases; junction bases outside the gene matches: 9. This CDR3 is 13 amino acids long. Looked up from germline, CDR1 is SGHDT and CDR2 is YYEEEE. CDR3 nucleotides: TGTGCCAGCGGCGGGGGGACGGCAAGCGAGCAGTACTTC. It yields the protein CASGGGTASEQYF.

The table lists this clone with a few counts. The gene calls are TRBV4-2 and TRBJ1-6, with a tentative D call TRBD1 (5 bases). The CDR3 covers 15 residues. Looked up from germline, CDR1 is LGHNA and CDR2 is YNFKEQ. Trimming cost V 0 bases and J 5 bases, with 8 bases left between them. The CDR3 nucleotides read TGTGCCAGCAGCCAAGAAGGCAGGGATAATTCACCCCTCCACTTT. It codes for CASSQEGRDNSPLHF.

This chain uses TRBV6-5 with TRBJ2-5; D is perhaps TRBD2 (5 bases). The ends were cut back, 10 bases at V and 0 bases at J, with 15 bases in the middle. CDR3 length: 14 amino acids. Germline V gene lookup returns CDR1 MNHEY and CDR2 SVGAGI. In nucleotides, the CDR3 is TGTGCCACATCCTGGAACGGGGACCAAGAGACCCAGTACTTC. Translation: CATSWNGDQETQYF.

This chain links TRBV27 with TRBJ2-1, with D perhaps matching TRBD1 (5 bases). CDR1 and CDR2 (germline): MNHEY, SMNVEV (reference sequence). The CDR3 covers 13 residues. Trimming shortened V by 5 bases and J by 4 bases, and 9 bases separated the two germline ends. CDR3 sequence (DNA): TGTGCCAGCAGTACCGCAGGGTACAATGAGCAGTTCTTC. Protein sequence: CASSTAGYNEQFF.

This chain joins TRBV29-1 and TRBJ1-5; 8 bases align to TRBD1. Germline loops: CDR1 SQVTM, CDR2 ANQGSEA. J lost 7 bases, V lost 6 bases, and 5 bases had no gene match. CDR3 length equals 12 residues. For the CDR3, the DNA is TGCAGCGTCATGGACAGGGCCCAGCCCCAGCATTTT. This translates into CSVMDRAQPQHF.

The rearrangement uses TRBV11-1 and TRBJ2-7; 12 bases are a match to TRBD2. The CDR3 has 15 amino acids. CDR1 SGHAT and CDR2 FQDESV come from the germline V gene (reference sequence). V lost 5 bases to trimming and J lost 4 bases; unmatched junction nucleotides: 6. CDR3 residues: CASSVTSGGRYEQYF. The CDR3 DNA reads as TGTGCCAGCAGCGTGACTAGCGGGGGTCGTTACGAGCAGTACTTC.

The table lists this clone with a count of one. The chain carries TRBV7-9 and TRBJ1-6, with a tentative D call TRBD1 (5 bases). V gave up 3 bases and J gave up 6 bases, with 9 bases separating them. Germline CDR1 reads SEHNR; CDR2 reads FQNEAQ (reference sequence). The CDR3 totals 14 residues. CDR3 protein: CASSFGHLNSPLHF. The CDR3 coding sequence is TGTGCCAGCAGCTTCGGACATCTTAATTCACCCCTCCACTTT.

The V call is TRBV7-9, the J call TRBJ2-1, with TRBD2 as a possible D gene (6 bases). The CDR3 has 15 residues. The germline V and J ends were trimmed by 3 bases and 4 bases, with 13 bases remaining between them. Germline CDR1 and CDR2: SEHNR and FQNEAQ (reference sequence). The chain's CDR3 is CASSFGGTRYNEQFF. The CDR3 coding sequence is TGTGCCAGCAGCTTTGGGGGGACGCGGTACAATGAGCAGTTCTTC.

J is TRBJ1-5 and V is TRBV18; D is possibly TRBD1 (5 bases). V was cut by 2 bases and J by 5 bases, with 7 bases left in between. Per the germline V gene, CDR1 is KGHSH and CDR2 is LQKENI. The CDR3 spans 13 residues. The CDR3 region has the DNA TGTGCCAGCTCACCAGGGGCGGATCAGCCCCAGCATTTT. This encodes CASSPGADQPQHF.

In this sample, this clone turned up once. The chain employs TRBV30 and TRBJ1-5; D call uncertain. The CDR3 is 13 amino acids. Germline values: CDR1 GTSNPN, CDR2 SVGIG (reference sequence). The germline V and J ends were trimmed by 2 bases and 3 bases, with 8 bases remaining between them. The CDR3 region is CAWSPEVNQPQHF. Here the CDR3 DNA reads TGTGCCTGGAGTCCAGAGGTCAATCAGCCCCAGCATTTT.

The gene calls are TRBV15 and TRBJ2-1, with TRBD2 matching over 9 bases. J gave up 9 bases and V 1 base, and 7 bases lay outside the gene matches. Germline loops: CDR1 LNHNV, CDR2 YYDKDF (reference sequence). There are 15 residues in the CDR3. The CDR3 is CATSRGSGGPPEQFF. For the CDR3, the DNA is TGTGCCACCAGCAGAGGCAGCGGGGGGCCCCCTGAGCAGTTCTTC.

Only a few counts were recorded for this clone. The CDR3 DNA reads as TGTGCCAGCACCGGGAGGGAGCAGTACTTC. Its translation is CASTGREQYF. This chain joins TRBV6-6 and TRBJ2-7, with TRBD2 matching 7 bases. The V gene end was trimmed by 7 bases and the J gene end by 7 bases; junction bases not matched to a gene: 1. Germline CDR1 reads MNHNY; CDR2 reads SVGAGI (reference sequence). CDR3 length equals 10 residues.

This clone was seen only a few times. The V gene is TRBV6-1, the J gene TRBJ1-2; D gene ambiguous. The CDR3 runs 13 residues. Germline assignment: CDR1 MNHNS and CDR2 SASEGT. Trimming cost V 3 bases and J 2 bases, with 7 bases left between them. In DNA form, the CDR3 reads TGTGCCAGCAGTGACTCAGCGAACTATGGCTACACCTTC. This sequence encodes CASSDSANYGYTF.

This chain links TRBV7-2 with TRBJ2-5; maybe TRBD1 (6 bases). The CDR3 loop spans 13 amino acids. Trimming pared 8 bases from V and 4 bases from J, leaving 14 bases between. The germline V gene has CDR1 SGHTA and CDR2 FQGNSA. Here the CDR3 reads CASQTGGGETQYF. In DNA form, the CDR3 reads TGTGCCAGCCAGACAGGAGGAGGAGAGACCCAGTACTTC.

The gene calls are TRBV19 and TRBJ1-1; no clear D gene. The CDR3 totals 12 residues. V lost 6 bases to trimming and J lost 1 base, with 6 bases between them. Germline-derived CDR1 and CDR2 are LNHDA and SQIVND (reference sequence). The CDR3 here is CASSNRNTEAFF. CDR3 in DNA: TGTGCCAGTAGCAACAGGAACACTGAAGCTTTCTTT. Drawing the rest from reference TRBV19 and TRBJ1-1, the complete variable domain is DGGITQSPKYLFRKEGQNVTLSCEQNLNHDAMYWYRQDPGQGLRLIYYSQIVNDFQKGDIAEGYSVSREKKESFPLTVTSAQKNPTAFYLCASSNRNTEAFFGQGTRLTVV.

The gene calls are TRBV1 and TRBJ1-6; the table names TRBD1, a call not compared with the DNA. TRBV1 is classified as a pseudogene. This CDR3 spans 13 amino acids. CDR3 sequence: CTTPATANSPLHF. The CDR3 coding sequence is TGCACCACTCCAGCGACAGCCAATTCACCCCTCCACTTT.

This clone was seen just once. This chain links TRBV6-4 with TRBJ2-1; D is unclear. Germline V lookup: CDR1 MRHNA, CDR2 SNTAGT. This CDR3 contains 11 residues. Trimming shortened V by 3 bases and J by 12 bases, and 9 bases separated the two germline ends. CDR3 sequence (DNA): TGTGCCAGCAGTGAAGGGCTGAGGCAGTTCTTC. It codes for CASSEGLRQFF.

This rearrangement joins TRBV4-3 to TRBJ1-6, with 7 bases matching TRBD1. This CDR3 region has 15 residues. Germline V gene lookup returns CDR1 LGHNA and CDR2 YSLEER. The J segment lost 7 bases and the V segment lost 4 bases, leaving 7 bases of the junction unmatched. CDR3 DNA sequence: TGCGCCAGCAGCCCGTCCGACAGGGACAATTCACCCCTCCACTTT. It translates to CASSPSDRDNSPLHF.

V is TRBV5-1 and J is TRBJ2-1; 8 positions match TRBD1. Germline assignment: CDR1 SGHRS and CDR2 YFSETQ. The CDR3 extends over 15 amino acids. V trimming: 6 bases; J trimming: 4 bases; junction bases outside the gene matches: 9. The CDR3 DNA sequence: TGCGCCAGCACCACCAGGGGACAGGCGTACAATGAGCAGTTCTTC. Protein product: CASTTRGQAYNEQFF.

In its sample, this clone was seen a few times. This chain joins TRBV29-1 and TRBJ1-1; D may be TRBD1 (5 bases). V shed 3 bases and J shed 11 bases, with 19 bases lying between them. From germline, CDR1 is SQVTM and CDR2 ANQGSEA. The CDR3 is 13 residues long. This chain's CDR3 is CSVDIISRVTAFF. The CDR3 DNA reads TGCAGCGTTGACATTATAAGCAGGGTAACGGCTTTCTTT.

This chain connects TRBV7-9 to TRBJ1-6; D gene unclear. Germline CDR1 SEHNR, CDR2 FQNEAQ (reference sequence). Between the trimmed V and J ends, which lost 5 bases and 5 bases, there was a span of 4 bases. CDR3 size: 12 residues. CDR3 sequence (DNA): TGTGCCAGCAGCCTGGATAATTCACCCCTCCACTTT. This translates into CASSLDNSPLHF.

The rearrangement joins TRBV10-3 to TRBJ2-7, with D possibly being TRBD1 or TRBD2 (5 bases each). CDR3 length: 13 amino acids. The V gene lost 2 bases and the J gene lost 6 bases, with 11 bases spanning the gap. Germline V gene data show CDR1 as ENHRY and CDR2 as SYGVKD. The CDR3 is CAISETGATEQYF. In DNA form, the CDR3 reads TGTGCCATCAGTGAGACCGGGGCGACCGAGCAGTACTTC.

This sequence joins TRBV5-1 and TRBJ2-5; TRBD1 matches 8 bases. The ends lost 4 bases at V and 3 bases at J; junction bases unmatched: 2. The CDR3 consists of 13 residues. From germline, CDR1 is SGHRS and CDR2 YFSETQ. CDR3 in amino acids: CASSIQGEETQYF. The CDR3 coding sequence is TGCGCCAGCAGCATACAGGGGGAAGAGACCCAGTACTTC.

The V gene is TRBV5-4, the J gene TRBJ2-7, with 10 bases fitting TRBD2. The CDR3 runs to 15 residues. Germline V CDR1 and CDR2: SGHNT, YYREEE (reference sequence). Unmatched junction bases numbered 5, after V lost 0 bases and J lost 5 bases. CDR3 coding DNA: TGTGCCAGCAGCTTGGTGAGCGGGGGGGCTAACGAGCAGTACTTC. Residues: CASSLVSGGANEQYF.

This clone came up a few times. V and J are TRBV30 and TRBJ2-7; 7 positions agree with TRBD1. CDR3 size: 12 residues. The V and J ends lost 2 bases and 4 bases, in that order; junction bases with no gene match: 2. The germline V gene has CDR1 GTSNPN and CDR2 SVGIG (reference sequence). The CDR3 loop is CAWSPQGYEQYF. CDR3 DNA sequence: TGTGCCTGGAGTCCACAGGGGTACGAGCAGTACTTC.

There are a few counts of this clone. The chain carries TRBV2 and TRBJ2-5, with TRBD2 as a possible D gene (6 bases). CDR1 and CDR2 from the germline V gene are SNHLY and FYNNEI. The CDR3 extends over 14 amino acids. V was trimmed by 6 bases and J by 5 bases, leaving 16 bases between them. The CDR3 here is CASSPTAGIETQYF. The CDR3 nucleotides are TGTGCCAGCAGCCCCACCGCGGGAATCGAGACCCAGTACTTC.

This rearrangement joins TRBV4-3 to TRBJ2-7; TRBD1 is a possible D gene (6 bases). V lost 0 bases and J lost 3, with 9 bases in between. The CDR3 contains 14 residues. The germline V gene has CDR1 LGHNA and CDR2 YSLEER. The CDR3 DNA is TGCGCCAGCAGCCAAGACAGGGGATTCTACGAGCAGTACTTC. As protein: CASSQDRGFYEQYF.